The rows below give T cell receptor beta chains drawn from one sample of a study of post-analysis software for immune sequencing data. TCRdb used MiXCR to reprocess the PCR reads, holding one entry per CDR3 protein. Of 400,000 to 500,000 distinct CDR3 sequences detected, approximately 42% appear once; the ten largest clones hold about 8%. Sequenced: blood. These receptors came from a girl aged 2 to 9 with multiple sclerosis. The CDR3 runs from the conserved cysteine through the conserved F or W. D genes are given only for firm matches. Only some rows state a clone size, as once, few, many or a class for expanded clones.

clone_size	v_call	d_call	j_call	cdr3_nt	cdr3_aa
few	TRBV12-3/TRBV12-4	TRBD1	TRBJ1-5	TGTGCCAGCTCGTCGACAGGGGGCAATCAGCCCCAGCATTTT	CASSSTGGNQPQHF
many	TRBV7-9	TRBD1	TRBJ1-1	TGTGCCAGCAGCTCCCACGACATACAGGGGGTGAGGGCTGAAGCTTTCTTT	CASSSHDIQGVRAEAFF
NA	TRBV29-1	TRBD2	TRBJ2-1	TGCAGCGTTCCGGTCACTAGCGGGAGCCAGAATGAGCAGTTCTTC	CSVPVTSGSQNEQFF
NA	TRBV7-2	TRBD2	TRBJ2-1	TGTGCCAGCAGCTTAGGAGATACTAGCGGCAATGAGCAGTTCTTC	CASSLGDTSGNEQFF
NA	TRBV7-6	NA	TRBJ1-2	TGTGCCAGCAGCCCGATGGCGGGCGGCGGCTATGGCTACACCTTC	CASSPMAGGGYGYTF
NA	TRBV4-1	NA	TRBJ1-1	TGCGCCAGCAGCCAAGGCCCCTCCGCGAACACTGAAGCTTTCTTT	CASSQGPSANTEAFF
NA	TRBV7-2	NA	TRBJ2-5	TGTGCCAGCAGCTTATCCCCAGGGGTGGTAAGGGAGACCCAGTACTTC	CASSLSPGVVRETQYF
few	TRBV7-2	NA	TRBJ2-1	TGTGCCAGCAGCATCCCCTATGAGCAGTTCTTC	CASSIPYEQFF
NA	TRBV28	TRBD2	TRBJ2-5	TGTGCCAGCAGTTTCCTCGGACTAGCGGGACAAGAGACCCAGTACTTC	CASSFLGLAGQETQYF
NA	TRBV12-3/TRBV12-4	TRBD2	TRBJ2-3	TGTGCCAGCAGTTTGAGGCGGGGGGGCCCCTCCGCAGATACGCAGTATTTT	CASSLRRGGPSADTQYF
once	TRBV28	NA	TRBJ2-7	TGTGCCAGCAGTTTATTTCGCCGGGGGTTTTACGAGCAGTACTTC	CASSLFRRGFYEQYF
NA	TRBV5-1	NA	TRBJ2-1	TGCGCCAGCGGGACATCGGGATCCACTACGAATGAGCAGTTCTTC	CASGTSGSTTNEQFF
NA	TRBV29-1	NA	TRBJ2-4	TGCAGCGTTGTATTAGCCAAAAACATTCAGTACTTC	CSVVLAKNIQYF
NA	TRBV20-1	TRBD2	TRBJ2-1	TGCAGTGCTAACTCCGGGACTAGCGGGAGGCACAATGAGCAGTTCTTC	CSANSGTSGRHNEQFF
NA	TRBV7-2	NA	TRBJ2-7	TGTGCCAGCAGCTTAGCCCCAAAACCATCCTACGAGCAGTACTTC	CASSLAPKPSYEQYF
few	TRBV7-2	TRBD2	TRBJ2-3	TGTGCCAGCAGCTTGCAGGGCGGGAGGATCACAGATACGCAGTATTTT	CASSLQGGRITDTQYF
few	TRBV29-1	TRBD1	TRBJ2-7	TGCAGCGTTAGGGACAGGGCTTTTACCTACGAGCAGTACTTC	CSVRDRAFTYEQYF
few	TRBV5-6	TRBD1	TRBJ1-1	TGTGCCAGCAGCTTGCCAAACAGGGGGAACACTGAAGCTTTCTTT	CASSLPNRGNTEAFF
NA	TRBV2	TRBD1	TRBJ2-7	TGTGCCAGCAGTGGGGGACAGCACTTCTTACACTACGAGCAGTACTTC	CASSGGQHFLHYEQYF